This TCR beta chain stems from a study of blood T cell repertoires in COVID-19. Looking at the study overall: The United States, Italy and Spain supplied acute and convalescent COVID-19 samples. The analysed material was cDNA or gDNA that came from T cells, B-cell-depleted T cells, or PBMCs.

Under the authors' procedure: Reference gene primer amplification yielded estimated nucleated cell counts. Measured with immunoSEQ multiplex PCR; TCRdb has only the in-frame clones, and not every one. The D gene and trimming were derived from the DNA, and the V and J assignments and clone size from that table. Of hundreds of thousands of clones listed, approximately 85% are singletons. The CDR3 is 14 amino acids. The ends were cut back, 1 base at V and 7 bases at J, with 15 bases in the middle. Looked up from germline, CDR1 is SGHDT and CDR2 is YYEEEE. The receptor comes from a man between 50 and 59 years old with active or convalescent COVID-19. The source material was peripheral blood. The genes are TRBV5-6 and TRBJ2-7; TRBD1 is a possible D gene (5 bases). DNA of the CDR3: TGTGCCAGCAGCTTGAACAGGAAAGCGAGGGAGCAGTACTTC. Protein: CASSLNRKAREQYF.